The next 6 T cell receptor beta chains were all read from a single sample in a study of control samples from healthy donors and cancer patients. Profiling relied on immunoSEQ multiplex PCR, and the TCRdb table lists in-frame clones only, not all of them. The table includes 120,000 or so clones, around 93% detected once. The sequenced sample consisted of blood. The origin of the receptors is a man between 18 and 29 years old in good health.

The gene calls are TRBV5-1 and TRBJ2-3; the match to TRBD1 covers 9 bases. This CDR3 region has 15 residues. The J segment lost 2 bases and the V segment lost 5 bases, leaving 6 bases of the junction unmatched. CDR1 and CDR2 from the germline V gene are SGHRS and YFSETQ. CDR3 region: CASRSGTGYTDTQYF. CDR3 coding DNA: TGCGCCAGCAGATCCGGGACAGGGTACACAGATACGCAGTATTTT.

This clone was observed once. The rearrangement joins TRBV5-6 to TRBJ2-5; no firm D call. The germline V gene encodes CDR1 SGHDT and CDR2 YYEEEE. The CDR3 is 14 amino acids. V lost 3 bases and J 2 bases, leaving 11 bases between the germline ends. In nucleotides, the CDR3 is TGTGCCAGCAGCTCCGCAGGTGGGCAAGAGACCCAGTACTTC. As protein: CASSSAGGQETQYF.

This chain connects TRBV5-5 to TRBJ1-4; D possibly corresponds to TRBD1 (6 bases). The CDR3 length is 15 residues. Trimming took 4 bases from V and 4 from J, leaving 14 bases between them. Germline-derived CDR1 and CDR2 are SGHKS and YYEKEE (reference sequence). The CDR3: CASSALDRDNEKLFF. The CDR3 nucleotides read TGTGCCAGCAGCGCACTGGACAGAGATAATGAAAAACTGTTTTTT.

The J gene is TRBJ2-7, the V gene TRBV19; a weak D match, TRBD1 (6 bases). The V end was cut by 5 bases, the J end by 2 bases, with 10 bases between. This CDR3 has 13 residues. The germline V gene has CDR1 LNHDA and CDR2 SQIVND (reference sequence). The chain's CDR3 is CASSETGAYEQYF. CDR3 sequence (DNA): TGTGCCAGTAGTGAGACAGGAGCCTACGAGCAGTACTTC.

The DNA of the CDR3 is TGTGCCAGCAGTGAAGTTCCAGTCAATCAGCCCCAGCATTTT. It encodes CASSEVPVNQPQHF. This chain joins TRBV6-1 and TRBJ1-5; D is unresolved. Between the trimmed V and J ends, which lost 1 base and 3 bases, there was a span of 7 bases. From germline, CDR1 is MNHNS and CDR2 SASEGT. This CDR3 is built from 14 residues.

The CDR3 spells CASSLEVRAYEQYF. CDR3 in DNA: TGCGCCAGCAGCTTGGAAGTCAGGGCCTACGAGCAGTACTTC. V and J are TRBV5-1 and TRBJ2-7; the D gene is possibly TRBD1 (5 bases). The germline V gene encodes CDR1 SGHRS and CDR2 YFSETQ. V shed 0 bases and J shed 2 bases, with 9 bases lying between them. CDR3 size: 14 residues.